This T cell receptor (beta chain) was retrieved from a study of blood T cell repertoires in COVID-19. Study summary: Sample material is recorded as cDNA or gDNA derived from T cells, B-cell-depleted T cells, or PBMCs.

Enrolment of Seattle patients took place during active infection, and they were followed longitudinally. Per germline, CDR1 LNHDA and CDR2 SQIVND (reference sequence). The ends were cut back, 9 bases at V and 2 bases at J, with 13 bases in the middle. The CDR3 runs to 13 residues. Authors' data handling: By means of reference gene primer amplification, nucleated cell counts were estimated. Assay: immunoSEQ multiplex PCR; the TCRdb copy retains only in-frame clones and omits some. The V and J calls and the clone size are those of that table, but D and trimming were determined from the DNA. The sample lists fewer than 450,000 clones; about nine tenths were seen once.

The rearrangement links TRBV19 to TRBJ1-2; weak D call: TRBD1 (6 bases). The source material was peripheral blood. The clonotype comes from a woman aged 50 to 65 with COVID-19, enrolled during active disease. The DNA for the CDR3 is TGTGCCAGCAAGCAGGGGCAGAACTATGGCTACACCTTC. Translating gives CASKQGQNYGYTF.